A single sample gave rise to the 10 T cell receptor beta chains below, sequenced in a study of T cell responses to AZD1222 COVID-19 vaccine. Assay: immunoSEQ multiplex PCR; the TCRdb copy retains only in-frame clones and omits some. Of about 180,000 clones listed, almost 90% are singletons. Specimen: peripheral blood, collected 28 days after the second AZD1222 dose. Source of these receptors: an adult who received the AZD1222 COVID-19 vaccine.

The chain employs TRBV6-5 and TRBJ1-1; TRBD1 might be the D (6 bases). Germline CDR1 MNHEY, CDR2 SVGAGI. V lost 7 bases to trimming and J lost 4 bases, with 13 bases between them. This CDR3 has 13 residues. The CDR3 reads CASTPSRGTEAFF. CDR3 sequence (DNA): TGTGCCAGCACCCCGTCCAGGGGCACTGAAGCTTTCTTT.

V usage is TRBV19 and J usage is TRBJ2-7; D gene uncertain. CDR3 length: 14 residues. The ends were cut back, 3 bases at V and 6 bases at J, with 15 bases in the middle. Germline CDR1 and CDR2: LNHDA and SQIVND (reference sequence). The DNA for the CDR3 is TGTGCCAGTAGTATCCTAAGGGATGAAGCCGAGCAGTACTTC. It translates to CASSILRDEAEQYF.

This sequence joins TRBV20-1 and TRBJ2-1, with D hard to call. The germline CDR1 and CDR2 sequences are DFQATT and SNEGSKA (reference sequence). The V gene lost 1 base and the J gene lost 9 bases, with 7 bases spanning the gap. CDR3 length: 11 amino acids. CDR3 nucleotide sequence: TGCAGTGCTAGAGTCGTGACTGAGCAGTTCTTC. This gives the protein CSARVVTEQFF.

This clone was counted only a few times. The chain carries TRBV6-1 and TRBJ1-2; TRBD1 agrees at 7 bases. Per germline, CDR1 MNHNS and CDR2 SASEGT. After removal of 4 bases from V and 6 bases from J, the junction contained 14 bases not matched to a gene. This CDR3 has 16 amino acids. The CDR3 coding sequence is TGTGCCAGCAGTGGTAAACAGGGGCAGTTGGAGGATGGCTACACCTTC. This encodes CASSGKQGQLEDGYTF.

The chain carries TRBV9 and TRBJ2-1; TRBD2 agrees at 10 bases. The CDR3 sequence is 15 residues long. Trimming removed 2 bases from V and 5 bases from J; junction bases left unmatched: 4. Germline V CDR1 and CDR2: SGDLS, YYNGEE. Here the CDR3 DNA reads TGTGCCAGCAGCGTCCGGACTAGCGGAAACAATGAGCAGTTCTTC. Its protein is CASSVRTSGNNEQFF.

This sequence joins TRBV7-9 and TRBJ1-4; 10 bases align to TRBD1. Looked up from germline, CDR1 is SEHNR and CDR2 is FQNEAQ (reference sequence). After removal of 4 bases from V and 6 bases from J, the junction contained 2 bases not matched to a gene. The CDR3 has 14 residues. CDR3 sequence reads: CASSSGTGDEKLFF. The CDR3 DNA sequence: TGTGCCAGCAGCTCCGGGACAGGGGATGAAAAACTGTTTTTT.

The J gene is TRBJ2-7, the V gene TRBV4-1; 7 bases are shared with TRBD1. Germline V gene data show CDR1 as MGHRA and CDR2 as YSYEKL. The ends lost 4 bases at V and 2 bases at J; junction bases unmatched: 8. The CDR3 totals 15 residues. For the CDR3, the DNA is TGCGCCAGCAGCCCCCCGGGACAGCGAGCCTACGAGCAGTACTTC. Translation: CASSPPGQRAYEQYF.

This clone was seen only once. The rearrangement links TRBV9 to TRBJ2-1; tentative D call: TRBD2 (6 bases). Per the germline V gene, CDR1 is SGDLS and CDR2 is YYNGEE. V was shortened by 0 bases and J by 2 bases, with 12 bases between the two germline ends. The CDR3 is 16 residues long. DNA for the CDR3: TGTGCCAGCAGCGTAGGGGGCGGGGTACCCTACAATGAGCAGTTCTTC. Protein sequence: CASSVGGGVPYNEQFF.

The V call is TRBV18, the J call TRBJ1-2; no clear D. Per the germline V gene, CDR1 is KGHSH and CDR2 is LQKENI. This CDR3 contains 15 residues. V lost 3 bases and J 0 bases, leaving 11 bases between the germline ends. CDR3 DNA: TGTGCCAGCTCACCGGGAGCTACCCCTAACTATGGCTACACCTTC. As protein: CASSPGATPNYGYTF. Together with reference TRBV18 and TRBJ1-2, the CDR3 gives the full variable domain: NAGVMQNPRHLVRRRGQEARLRCSPMKGHSHVYWYRQLPEEGLKFMVYLQKENIIDESGMPKERFSAEFPKEGPSILRIQQVVRGDSAAYFCASSPGATPNYGYTFGSGTRLTVV.

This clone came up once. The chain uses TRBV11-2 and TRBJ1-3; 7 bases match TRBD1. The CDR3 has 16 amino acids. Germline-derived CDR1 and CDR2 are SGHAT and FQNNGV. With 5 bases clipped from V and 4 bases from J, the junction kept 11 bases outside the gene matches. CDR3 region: CASSLTGTATGNTIYF. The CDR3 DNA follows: TGTGCCAGCAGCCTTACCGGGACAGCTACGGGAAACACCATATATTTT.